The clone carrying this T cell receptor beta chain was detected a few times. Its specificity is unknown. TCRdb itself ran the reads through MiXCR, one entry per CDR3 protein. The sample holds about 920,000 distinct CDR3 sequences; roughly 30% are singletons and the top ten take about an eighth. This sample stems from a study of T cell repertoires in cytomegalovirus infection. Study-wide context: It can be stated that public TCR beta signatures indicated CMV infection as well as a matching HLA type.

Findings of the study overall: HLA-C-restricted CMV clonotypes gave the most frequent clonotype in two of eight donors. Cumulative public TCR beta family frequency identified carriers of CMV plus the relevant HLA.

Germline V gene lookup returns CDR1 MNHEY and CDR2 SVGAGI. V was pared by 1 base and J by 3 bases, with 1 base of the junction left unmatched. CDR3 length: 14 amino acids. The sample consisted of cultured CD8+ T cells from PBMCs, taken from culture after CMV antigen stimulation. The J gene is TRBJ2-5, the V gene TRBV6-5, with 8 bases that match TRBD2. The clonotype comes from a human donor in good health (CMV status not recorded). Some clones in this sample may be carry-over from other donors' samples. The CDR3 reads CASSYWRGEETQYF. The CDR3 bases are TGTGCCAGCAGTTACTGGCGGGGGGAAGAGACCCAGTACTTC.